Listed below are T cell receptor beta chains from one sample, sequenced in a study of cytomegalovirus exposure and HLA in healthy donors. Clones were read by immunoSEQ multiplex PCR, and TCRdb kept only the in-frame ones, dropping some. The sample carries roughly 100,000 clones, about two thirds recorded once. Material: PBMCs. The receptors originated from a boy aged 10-17 years in good health and CMV-seronegative. Both conserved end residues are part of each CDR3. The D gene is left open where the match is weak.

d_call	j_call	v_call	cdr3_nt	cdr3_aa
TRBD1	TRBJ2-7	TRBV5-4	TGTGCCAGCAGCACCGGACAGGGTACCTACGAGCAGTACTTC	CASSTGQGTYEQYF
NA	TRBJ2-3	TRBV4-1	TGCGCCAGCAGCCAGGACAGGGAGGGGACAGATACGCAGTATTTT	CASSQDREGTDTQYF
NA	TRBJ2-1	TRBV19	TGTGCCAGTAGTAGCGGGGTAAGCTCCTACAATGAGCAGTTCTTC	CASSSGVSSYNEQFF
NA	TRBJ1-5	TRBV6-6	TGTGCCAGCAGGTTCCCTGATCAGCCCCAGCATTTT	CASRFPDQPQHF
NA	TRBJ2-3	TRBV7-9	TGTGCCAGCAGCCCCAGGACAGGGAGGGCGACAGATACGCAGTATTTT	CASSPRTGRATDTQYF
NA	TRBJ1-5	TRBV19	TGTGCCAGTAGTATAGATCAGGGCAATCAGCCCCAGCATTTT	CASSIDQGNQPQHF
TRBD2	TRBJ2-3	TRBV28	TGTGCCAGCAGCTCCGGGACTACAAATTCAGATACGCAGTATTTT	CASSSGTTNSDTQYF
NA	TRBJ1-1	TRBV28	TGTGCCAGCCGCCCCCTTAGCAACACTGAAGCTTTCTTT	CASRPLSNTEAFF
TRBD2	TRBJ2-3	TRBV18	TGTGCCAGCTCAACCGGGACTAGCGGGAGGGACACAGATACGCAGTATTTT	CASSTGTSGRDTDTQYF
NA	TRBJ2-7	TRBV2	TGTGCCAGCAGTGACCGGGCAGGGTCCTACGAGCAGTACTTC	CASSDRAGSYEQYF
NA	TRBJ1-1	TRBV9	TGTGCCAGCAGTGGGGGGGTTGGCGGCACTGAAGCTTTCTTT	CASSGGVGGTEAFF